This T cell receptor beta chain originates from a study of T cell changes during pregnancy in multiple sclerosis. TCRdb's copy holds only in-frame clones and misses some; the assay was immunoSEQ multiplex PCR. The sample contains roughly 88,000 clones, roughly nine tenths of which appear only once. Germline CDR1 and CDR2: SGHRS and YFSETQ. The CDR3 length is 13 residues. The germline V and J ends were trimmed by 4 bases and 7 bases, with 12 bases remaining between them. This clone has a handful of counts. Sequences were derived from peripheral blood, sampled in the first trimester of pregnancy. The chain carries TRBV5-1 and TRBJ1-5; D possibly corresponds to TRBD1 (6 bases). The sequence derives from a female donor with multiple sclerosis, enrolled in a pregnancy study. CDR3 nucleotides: TGCGCCAGCAGCCCCGAGGGGGAACAGCCCCAGCATTTT. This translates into CASSPEGEQPQHF. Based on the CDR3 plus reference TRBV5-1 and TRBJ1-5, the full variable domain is KAGVTQTPRYLIKTRGQQVTLSCSPISGHRSVSWYQQTPGQGLQFLFEYFSETQRNKGNFPGRFSGRQFSNSRSEMNVSTLELGDSALYLCASSPEGEQPQHFGDGTRLSIL.